Each of the 30 T cell receptor beta chains below was sequenced from the same sample in a study of cytomegalovirus exposure and HLA in healthy donors. PCR amplification relied on 60 Vbeta primers (plus 13 Jbeta primers). This table comes from immunoSEQ multiplex PCR, and its TCRdb copy is limited to in-frame clones, with some not included. The sample records roughly 120,000 clones, 70% to 80% being singletons. The sequenced sample was PBMCs. The receptor source for this set is a man aged 50-60 years in good health and CMV-seronegative.

Note on this clone: The identical CDR3 is also encoded by other nucleotide sequences in the sample. The chain is built from TRBV10-3 and TRBJ1-1; D gene ambiguous. The germline gives CDR1 ENHRY, CDR2 SYGVKD. CDR3 length: 14 amino acids. V was shortened by 2 bases and J by 0 bases, with 7 bases between the two germline ends. Here the CDR3 reads CAISEPELNTEAFF. The CDR3 DNA sequence: TGTGCCATCAGTGAGCCAGAACTGAACACTGAAGCTTTCTTT.

The V gene is TRBV18, the J gene TRBJ1-3; 9 bases map to TRBD1. From germline, CDR1 is KGHSH and CDR2 LQKENI. V dropped 4 bases and J dropped 3; count of bases not matched to a gene: 7. The CDR3 is made up of 16 amino acids. DNA for the CDR3: TGTGCCAGCTCACGCGGACAGGGGTCGGTTGGAAACACCATATATTTT. It codes for CASSRGQGSVGNTIYF.

This rearrangement joins TRBV7-9 to TRBJ2-7, with TRBD1 matching over 11 bases. CDR1 is SEHNR, CDR2 FQNEAQ, per germline (reference sequence). The CDR3 loop spans 18 amino acids. J gave up 4 bases and V 6 bases, and 17 bases lay outside the gene matches. The CDR3 spells CASRPGTGGRKEFYEQYF. The CDR3 region has the DNA TGTGCCAGCAGACCCGGGACAGGGGGTCGAAAGGAATTTTACGAGCAGTACTTC.

The J gene is TRBJ2-3, the V gene TRBV30; 9 nucleotides align to TRBD2. CDR3 length: 14 amino acids. V lost 2 bases and J lost 5; bases outside the gene matches: 5. Germline CDR1 is GTSNPN and CDR2 is SVGIG (reference sequence). CDR3 sequence: CAWSIAGDGDTQYF. The CDR3 DNA reads as TGTGCCTGGAGTATAGCGGGGGATGGAGATACGCAGTATTTT.

The chain employs TRBV27 and TRBJ2-3; D remains unclear. Germline values: CDR1 MNHEY, CDR2 SMNVEV (reference sequence). V lost 8 bases and J 2 bases, leaving 11 bases between the germline ends. The CDR3 covers 13 residues. DNA for the CDR3: TGTGCCAGCGGAAACTACAACACAGATACGCAGTATTTT. Translation gives CASGNYNTDTQYF.

This clone was seen once. The chain has TRBV6-4 and TRBJ1-5; D call uncertain. Per the germline V gene, CDR1 is MRHNA and CDR2 is SNTAGT. The V end was cut by 5 bases, the J end by 1 base, with 6 bases between. The CDR3 is 13 amino acids. CDR3 protein: CASSPESNQPQHF. The CDR3 region has the DNA TGTGCCAGCAGTCCGGAGAGCAATCAGCCCCAGCATTTT.

Points on this clone: Other DNA sequences in this sample translate to the same CDR3. This chain uses TRBV6-1 with TRBJ2-4, with 9 bases that match TRBD2. CDR1 and CDR2 (germline): MNHNS, SASEGT. The CDR3 extends over 15 amino acids. V shed 3 bases and J 7 bases; nucleotides not matched to a gene: 7. CDR3 region: CASSEASGAGNIQYF. The CDR3 DNA follows: TGTGCCAGCAGTGAGGCTAGCGGGGCGGGGAACATTCAGTACTTC.

The V gene is TRBV5-1, the J gene TRBJ2-5; TRBD1 matches 12 bases. The J segment lost 4 bases and the V segment lost 4 bases, leaving 14 bases of the junction unmatched. The CDR3 runs 18 residues. The V gene's germline CDR1 is SGHRS and CDR2 YFSETQ. The CDR3 spells CASSLGQGAPEEGETQYF. In DNA form, the CDR3 reads TGCGCCAGCAGCCTGGGACAGGGGGCTCCGGAGGAGGGAGAGACCCAGTACTTC.

This sequence joins TRBV19 and TRBJ2-3, with 10 bases fitting TRBD2. The CDR3 runs to 17 residues. Germline V gene lookup returns CDR1 LNHDA and CDR2 SQIVND (reference sequence). V shed 5 bases, J shed 2 bases, and the junction held 10 bases outside the gene matches. The DNA for the CDR3 is TGTGCCAGTAGTCCTCCGGGTAGCGGGGGGTTCACAGATACGCAGTATTTT. It is translated as CASSPPGSGGFTDTQYF.

To note about this clone: Other DNA sequences in this sample translate to the same CDR3. This chain joins TRBV7-2 and TRBJ2-7, with D possibly being TRBD2 (5 bases). This CDR3 region has 15 residues. Germline CDR1 reads SGHTA; CDR2 reads FQGNSA. V lost 5 bases to trimming and J lost 3 bases, with 17 bases between them. CDR3 region: CASSPTSGELYEQYV. The CDR3 DNA reads as TGTGCCAGCAGCCCCACTAGTGGAGAGCTCTACGAGCAGTACGTC.

The chain is built from TRBV6-4 and TRBJ1-1, with 10 bases identical to TRBD1. Germline V gene lookup returns CDR1 MRHNA and CDR2 SNTAGT. CDR3 length equals 13 residues. Losses at the gene ends were 4 bases for V and 7 bases for J; bases not matched to a gene: 3. The CDR3 is CASSGDRGSEAFF. The DNA for the CDR3 is TGTGCCAGCAGTGGGGACAGGGGAAGTGAAGCTTTCTTT.

This clone was recorded only once. This rearrangement joins TRBV7-3 to TRBJ2-2; D not certain. Germline CDR1 is SGHTA and CDR2 is FQGTGA. The CDR3 runs to 14 residues. V dropped 1 base and J dropped 7 bases, with 10 bases sitting between them. This CDR3 is CASSLNTGGGELFF. Here the CDR3 DNA reads TGTGCCAGCAGCTTAAACACGGGTGGCGGGGAGCTGTTTTTT.

V usage is TRBV2 and J usage is TRBJ2-5; D possibly corresponds to TRBD2 (5 bases). This CDR3 contains 13 residues. Germline CDR1 SNHLY, CDR2 FYNNEI. V was trimmed by 5 bases and J by 2 bases, leaving 9 bases between them. Here the CDR3 reads CASSPDSQETQYF. For the CDR3, the DNA is TGTGCCAGCAGTCCGGACTCACAAGAGACCCAGTACTTC.

The J gene is TRBJ2-2, the V gene TRBV18; 8 bases align to TRBD1. Germline V gives CDR1 KGHSH, CDR2 LQKENI. J was trimmed by 1 base and V by 7 bases; bases with no gene match: 5. The CDR3 extends over 15 amino acids. CDR3 bases: TGTGCCAGCTTTCAGGGGGCCGAGAACACCGGGGAGCTGTTTTTT. Translating gives CASFQGAENTGELFF.

V gene TRBV5-1 combines with J gene TRBJ2-7, with D tentatively TRBD2 (5 bases). The germline CDR1 and CDR2 sequences are SGHRS and YFSETQ. V lost 0 bases and J lost 5, with 9 bases in between. The CDR3 has 13 residues. This chain's CDR3 is CASSLGEGHEQYF. In nucleotides, the CDR3 is TGCGCCAGCAGCTTGGGAGAGGGCCACGAGCAGTACTTC.

V gene TRBV4-1 combines with J gene TRBJ1-2; 7 bases fit TRBD1. The CDR3 totals 13 residues. The trim removed 1 base at V and 8 bases at J, leaving 4 bases unmatched. Germline V gene lookup returns CDR1 MGHRA and CDR2 YSYEKL. CDR3 bases: TGCGCCAGCAGCCAAGGGACAGGCGGCGGCTACACCTTC. This codes for CASSQGTGGGYTF.

The CDR3 here is CAISESPDRGYYGYTF. CDR3 nucleotides: TGTGCCATCAGTGAGTCCCCTGACAGGGGATACTATGGCTACACCTTC. This chain uses TRBV10-3 with TRBJ1-2, with 8 bases matching TRBD1. This CDR3 region has 16 residues. V lost 0 bases and J lost 3; bases outside the gene matches: 6. Per the germline V gene, CDR1 is ENHRY and CDR2 is SYGVKD.

This chain links TRBV5-4 with TRBJ2-5, with 7 positions matching TRBD1. V trimming: 1 base; J trimming: 1 base; junction bases outside the gene matches: 1. CDR1 and CDR2 from the germline V gene are SGHNT and YYREEE (reference sequence). CDR3 length equals 14 residues. The CDR3 protein is CASSLWDSQETQYF. In nucleotides, the CDR3 is TGTGCCAGCAGCTTGTGGGACAGCCAAGAGACCCAGTACTTC. The variable domain in full, completed from reference TRBV5-4 and TRBJ2-5, reads ETGVTQSPTHLIKTRGQQVTLRCSSQSGHNTVSWYQQALGQGPQFIFQYYREEENGRGNFPPRFSGLQFPNYSSELNVNALELDDSALYLCASSLWDSQETQYFGPGTRLLVL.

Only one count was recorded for this clone. CDR3 protein: CSSTNSGYEQYV. The CDR3 DNA sequence: TGTTCCAGCACCAACTCGGGGTACGAGCAGTACGTC. The chain recombines TRBV7-9 with TRBJ2-7, with TRBD2 as a possible D gene (5 bases). This CDR3 contains 12 residues. Germline CDR1 is SEHNR and CDR2 is FQNEAQ (reference sequence).

The gene calls are TRBV7-3 and TRBJ2-2, with unresolved D. The germline V gene has CDR1 SGHTA and CDR2 FQGTGA. The CDR3 is made up of 14 amino acids. The V end was cut by 3 bases, the J end by 2 bases, with 7 bases between. CDR3 amino acids: CASSFNRNTGELFF. In nucleotides, the CDR3 is TGTGCCAGCAGCTTTAACAGAAACACCGGGGAGCTGTTTTTT.

This clone was detected only a few times. This rearrangement joins TRBV5-1 to TRBJ1-1; 8 bases fit TRBD1. Germline V gene sequence: CDR1 SGHRS, CDR2 YFSETQ. V was pared by 2 bases and J by 4 bases, with 7 bases of the junction left unmatched. The CDR3 sequence is 15 residues long. The CDR3: CASSFETGGFTEAFF. The CDR3 region has the DNA TGCGCCAGCAGCTTCGAAACAGGGGGATTCACTGAAGCTTTCTTT.

The chain is built from TRBV7-9 and TRBJ1-2, with D possibly matching TRBD1 (6 bases). V was cut by 3 bases and J by 7 bases, with 18 bases left in between. Germline values: CDR1 SEHNR, CDR2 FQNEAQ (reference sequence). The CDR3 consists of 15 residues. The DNA of the CDR3 is TGTGCCAGCAGCTTGCAACAGGGTATCCGGGGTGGCTACACCTTC. Residues: CASSLQQGIRGGYTF. The full variable domain, with the rest looked up from reference TRBV7-9 and TRBJ1-2, is DTGVSQNPRHKITKRGQNVTFRCDPISEHNRLYWYRQTLGQGPEFLTYFQNEAQLEKSRLLSDRFSAERPKGSFSTLEIQRTEQGDSAMYLCASSLQQGIRGGYTFGSGTRLTVV.

This clone came up once. J is TRBJ2-2 and V is TRBV5-4; possibly TRBD2 for D (5 bases). Trimming removed 2 bases at V and 8 bases at J, with 13 bases between. The CDR3 is 14 amino acids. The germline gives CDR1 SGHNT, CDR2 YYREEE (reference sequence). Here the CDR3 reads CASSFEGPRGELFF. CDR3 bases: TGTGCCAGCAGCTTCGAGGGCCCGCGGGGGGAGCTGTTTTTT.

This rearrangement joins TRBV30 to TRBJ1-5; the D gene is possibly TRBD1 (5 bases). Trimming left V 3 bases short and J 2 bases short, with 5 bases between. CDR3 length: 12 amino acids. The germline V gene has CDR1 GTSNPN and CDR2 SVGIG (reference sequence). CDR3 sequence: CAWSRGNQPQHF. In DNA, the CDR3 is TGTGCCTGGAGCAGGGGCAATCAGCCCCAGCATTTT. Using reference TRBV30 and TRBJ1-5 for the parts outside the CDR3, the full variable domain is SQTIHQWPATLVQPVGSPLSLECTVEGTSNPNLYWYRQAAGRGLQLLFYSVGIGQISSEVPQNLSASRPQDRQFILSSKKLLLSDSGFYLCAWSRGNQPQHFGDGTRLSIL.

This rearrangement joins TRBV30 to TRBJ2-7; possible D gene TRBD2, 6 bases. The CDR3 has 13 residues. Germline loops: CDR1 GTSNPN, CDR2 SVGIG (reference sequence). V was trimmed by 3 bases and J by 6 bases, leaving 15 bases between them. Here the CDR3 DNA reads TGTGCCTGGAGCCCGGGACTTATCAGCGAGCAGTACTTC. It is translated as CAWSPGLISEQYF.

The chain recombines TRBV4-2 with TRBJ2-1; TRBD1 aligns across 8 bases. The CDR3 contains 15 residues. The germline gives CDR1 LGHNA, CDR2 YNFKEQ. The ends lost 1 base at V and 9 bases at J; junction bases unmatched: 8. CDR3 sequence: CASSQVSGGKGEQFF. Written as DNA, the CDR3 is TGTGCCAGCAGCCAAGTCTCAGGGGGCAAGGGTGAGCAGTTCTTC.

The rearrangement uses TRBV5-1 and TRBJ2-2; no firm D call. Germline CDR1 and CDR2: SGHRS and YFSETQ. Trimming shortened V by 2 bases and J by 0 bases, and 8 bases separated the two germline ends. The CDR3 has 15 residues. For the CDR3, the DNA is TGCGCCAGCAGCTTCAATGAGGCGAACACCGGGGAGCTGTTTTTT. It is translated as CASSFNEANTGELFF. The complete variable domain, with remaining parts taken from reference TRBV5-1 and TRBJ2-2, reads KAGVTQTPRYLIKTRGQQVTLSCSPISGHRSVSWYQQTPGQGLQFLFEYFSETQRNKGNFPGRFSGRQFSNSRSEMNVSTLELGDSALYLCASSFNEANTGELFFGEGSRLTVL.

The CDR3, as DNA: TGTGCCAGCAGCTTTCAGGGTAGAACTGAAGCTTTCTTT. Translated: CASSFQGRTEAFF. The gene calls are TRBV7-8 and TRBJ1-1; a weak D match, TRBD1 (5 bases). This CDR3 comprises 13 residues. Germline CDR1 SGHVS, CDR2 FQNEAQ. Trimming pared 3 bases from V and 5 bases from J, leaving 10 bases between.

The chain carries TRBV5-6 and TRBJ2-3; 15 bases map to TRBD2. This CDR3 spans 16 amino acids. With 4 bases clipped from V and 5 bases from J, the junction kept 5 bases outside the gene matches. The germline V gene encodes CDR1 SGHDT and CDR2 YYEEEE. CDR3 sequence (DNA): TGTGCCAGCAGCCGGACGGGACTAGCGGGGGGAGATACGCAGTATTTT. Protein: CASSRTGLAGGDTQYF.

This sequence joins TRBV7-9 and TRBJ1-3, with a possible D match to TRBD1 (6 bases). Germline CDR1 and CDR2: SEHNR and FQNEAQ (reference sequence). CDR3 length equals 15 residues. V was shortened by 5 bases and J by 0 bases, with 11 bases between the two germline ends. The CDR3 here is CASSGQRFSGNTIYF. The CDR3 bases are TGTGCCAGCAGCGGACAGAGGTTCTCTGGAAACACCATATATTTT. Filled out from reference TRBV7-9 and TRBJ1-3, the complete variable domain reads DTGVSQNPRHKITKRGQNVTFRCDPISEHNRLYWYRQTLGQGPEFLTYFQNEAQLEKSRLLSDRFSAERPKGSFSTLEIQRTEQGDSAMYLCASSGQRFSGNTIYFGEGSWLTVV.